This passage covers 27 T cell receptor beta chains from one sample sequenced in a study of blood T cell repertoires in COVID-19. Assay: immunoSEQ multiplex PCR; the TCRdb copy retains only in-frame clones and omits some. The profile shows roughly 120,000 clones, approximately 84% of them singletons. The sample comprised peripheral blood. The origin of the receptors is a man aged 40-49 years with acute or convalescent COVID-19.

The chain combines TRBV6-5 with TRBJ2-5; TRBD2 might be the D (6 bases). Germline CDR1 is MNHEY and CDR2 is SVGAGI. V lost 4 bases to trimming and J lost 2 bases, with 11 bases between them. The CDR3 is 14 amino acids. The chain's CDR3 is CASSSLGGQETQYF. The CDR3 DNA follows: TGTGCCAGCAGTTCCCTCGGGGGACAAGAGACCCAGTACTTC.

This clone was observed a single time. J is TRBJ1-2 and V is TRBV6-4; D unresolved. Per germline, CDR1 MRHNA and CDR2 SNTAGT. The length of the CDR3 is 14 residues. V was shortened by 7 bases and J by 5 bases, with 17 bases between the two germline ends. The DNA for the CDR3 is TGTGCCAGCACTCTCGTTCAGCCACAGTATGGCTACACCTTC. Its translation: CASTLVQPQYGYTF.

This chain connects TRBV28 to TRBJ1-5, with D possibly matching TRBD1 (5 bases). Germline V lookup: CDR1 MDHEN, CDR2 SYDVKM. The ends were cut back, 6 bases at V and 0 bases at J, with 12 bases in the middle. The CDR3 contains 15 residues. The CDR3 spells CASSPGLISNQPQHF. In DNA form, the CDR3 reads TGTGCCAGCAGCCCGGGACTGATTAGCAATCAGCCCCAGCATTTT.

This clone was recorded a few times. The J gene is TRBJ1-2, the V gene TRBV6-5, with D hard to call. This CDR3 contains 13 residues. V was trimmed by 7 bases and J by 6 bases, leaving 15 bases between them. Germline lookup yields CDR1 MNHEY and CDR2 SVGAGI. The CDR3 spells CASMDLAGNGYTF. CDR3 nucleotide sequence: TGTGCCAGCATGGATTTGGCGGGAAATGGCTACACCTTC.

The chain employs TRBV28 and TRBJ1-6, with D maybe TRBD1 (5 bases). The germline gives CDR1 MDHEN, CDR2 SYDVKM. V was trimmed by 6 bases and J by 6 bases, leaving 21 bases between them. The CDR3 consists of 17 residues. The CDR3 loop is CASSPPSQDSLNSPLHF. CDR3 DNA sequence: TGTGCCAGCAGCCCCCCCTCTCAAGACAGCCTTAATTCACCCCTCCACTTT.

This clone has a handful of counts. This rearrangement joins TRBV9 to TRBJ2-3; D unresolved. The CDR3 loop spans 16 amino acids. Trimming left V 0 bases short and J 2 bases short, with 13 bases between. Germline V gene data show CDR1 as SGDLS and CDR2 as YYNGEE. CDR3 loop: CASSVEARSNTDTQYF. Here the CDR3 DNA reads TGTGCCAGCAGCGTAGAGGCCAGGTCGAACACAGATACGCAGTATTTT.

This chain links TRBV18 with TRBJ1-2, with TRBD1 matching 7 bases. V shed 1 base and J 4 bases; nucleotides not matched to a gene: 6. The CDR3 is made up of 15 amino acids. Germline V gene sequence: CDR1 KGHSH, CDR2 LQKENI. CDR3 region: CASSPLDRVGYGYTF. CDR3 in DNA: TGTGCCAGCTCACCACTCGACAGGGTGGGCTATGGCTACACCTTC.

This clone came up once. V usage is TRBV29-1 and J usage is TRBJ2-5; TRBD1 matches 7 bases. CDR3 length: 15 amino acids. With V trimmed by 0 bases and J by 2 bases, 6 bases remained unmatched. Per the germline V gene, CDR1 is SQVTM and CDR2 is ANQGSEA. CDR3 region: CSVEDWGRGQETQYF. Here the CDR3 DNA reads TGCAGCGTTGAAGACTGGGGCAGGGGGCAAGAGACCCAGTACTTC. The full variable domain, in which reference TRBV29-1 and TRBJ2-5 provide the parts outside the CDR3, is SAVISQKPSRDICQRGTSLTIQCQVDSQVTMMFWYRQQPGQSLTLIATANQGSEATYESGFVIDKFPISRPNLTFSTLTVSNMSPEDSSIYLCSVEDWGRGQETQYFGPGTRLLVL.

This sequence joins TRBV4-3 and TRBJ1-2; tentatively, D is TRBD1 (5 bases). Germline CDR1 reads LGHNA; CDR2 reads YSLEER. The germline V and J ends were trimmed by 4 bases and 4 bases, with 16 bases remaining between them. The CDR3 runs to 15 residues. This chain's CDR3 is CASSPSPAGVYGYTF. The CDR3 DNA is TGCGCCAGCAGCCCCTCCCCAGCGGGGGTCTATGGCTACACCTTC.

The CDR3 spells CAWSNVRVEAFF. In DNA, the CDR3 is TGTGCCTGGAGCAACGTACGGGTTGAAGCTTTCTTT. The chain recombines TRBV30 with TRBJ1-1; D is ambiguous. This CDR3 contains 12 residues. Germline V gives CDR1 GTSNPN, CDR2 SVGIG (reference sequence). Trimming pared 3 bases from V and 7 bases from J, leaving 12 bases between.

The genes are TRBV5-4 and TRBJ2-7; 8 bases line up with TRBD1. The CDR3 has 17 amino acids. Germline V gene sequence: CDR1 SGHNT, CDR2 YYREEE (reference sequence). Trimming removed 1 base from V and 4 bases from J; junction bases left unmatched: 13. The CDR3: CASSLNPTRGTGYEQYF. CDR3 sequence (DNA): TGTGCCAGCAGCTTGAACCCGACCCGGGGGACAGGATACGAGCAGTACTTC.

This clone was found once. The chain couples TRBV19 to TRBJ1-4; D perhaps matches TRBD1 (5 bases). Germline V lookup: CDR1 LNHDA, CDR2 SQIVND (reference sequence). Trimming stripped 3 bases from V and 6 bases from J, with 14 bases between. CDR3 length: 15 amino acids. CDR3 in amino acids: CASSITGYRDEKLFF. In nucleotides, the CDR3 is TGTGCCAGTAGTATCACAGGTTATCGGGATGAAAAACTGTTTTTT.

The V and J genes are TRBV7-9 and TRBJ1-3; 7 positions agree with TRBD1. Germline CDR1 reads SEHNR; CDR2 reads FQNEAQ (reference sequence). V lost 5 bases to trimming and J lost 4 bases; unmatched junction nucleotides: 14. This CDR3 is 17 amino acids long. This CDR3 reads CASSPRTGRGLGNTIYF. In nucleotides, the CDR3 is TGTGCCAGCAGCCCGCGGACAGGCCGGGGGCTCGGAAACACCATATATTTT.

The CDR3 sequence is CASSYSGQGNTEAFF. The DNA for the CDR3 is TGTGCCAGCAGTTACTCGGGACAGGGGAACACTGAAGCTTTCTTT. The V gene is TRBV6-2 or TRBV6-3, the J gene TRBJ1-1; 9 bases match TRBD1. This CDR3 comprises 15 residues. Germline values: CDR1 MNHEY, CDR2 SVGEGT. V gave up 0 bases and J gave up 1 base; unmatched junction bases: 0.

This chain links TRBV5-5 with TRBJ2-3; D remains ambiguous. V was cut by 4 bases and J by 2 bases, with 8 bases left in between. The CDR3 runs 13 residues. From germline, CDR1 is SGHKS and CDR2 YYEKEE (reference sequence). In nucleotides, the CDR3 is TGTGCCAGCAGCCTAACCTTCACAGATACGCAGTATTTT. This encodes CASSLTFTDTQYF.

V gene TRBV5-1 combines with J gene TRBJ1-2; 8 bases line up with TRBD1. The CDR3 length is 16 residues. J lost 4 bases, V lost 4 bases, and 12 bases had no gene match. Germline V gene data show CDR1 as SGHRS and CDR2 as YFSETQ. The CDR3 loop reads CASSISGQGGAYGYTF. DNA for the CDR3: TGCGCCAGCAGCATTTCCGGACAGGGAGGCGCCTATGGCTACACCTTC.

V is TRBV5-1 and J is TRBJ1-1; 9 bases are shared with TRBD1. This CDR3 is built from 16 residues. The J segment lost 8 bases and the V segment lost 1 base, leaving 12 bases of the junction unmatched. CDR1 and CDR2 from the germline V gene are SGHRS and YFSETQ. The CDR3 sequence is CASSLLGGTGNPEAFF. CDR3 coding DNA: TGCGCCAGCAGCTTGTTAGGCGGGACAGGGAATCCGGAAGCTTTCTTT.

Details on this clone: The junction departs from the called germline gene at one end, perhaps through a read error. CDR3 in amino acids: CASSLPRQHRIF. CDR3 DNA: TGTGCCAGCAGTTTACCCCGACAGCATAGGATCTTC. The V call is TRBV27, the J call TRBJ2-4, with D possibly being TRBD1 (5 bases). CDR1 is MNHEY and CDR2 is SMNVEV in the germline V gene (reference sequence). CDR3 length: 12 residues.

The CDR3 region has the DNA TGTGCCAGCAGTCCCAGGCTAGCGGGGGGGCGTGGTGAGCAGTTCTTC. Amino acids: CASSPRLAGGRGEQFF. This chain links TRBV6-6 with TRBJ2-1; the match to TRBD2 covers 12 bases. After removal of 5 bases from V and 9 bases from J, the junction contained 11 bases not matched to a gene. Germline lookup yields CDR1 MNHNY and CDR2 SVGAGI (reference sequence). The CDR3 is 16 amino acids.

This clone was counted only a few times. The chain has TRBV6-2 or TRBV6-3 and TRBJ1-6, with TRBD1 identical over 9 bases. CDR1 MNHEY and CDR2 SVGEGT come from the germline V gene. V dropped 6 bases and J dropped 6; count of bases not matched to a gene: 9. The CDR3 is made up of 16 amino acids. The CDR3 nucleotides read TGTGCCAGCAGCCGTCGGACAGGGGCAACTAATTCACCCCTCCACTTT. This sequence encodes CASSRRTGATNSPLHF.

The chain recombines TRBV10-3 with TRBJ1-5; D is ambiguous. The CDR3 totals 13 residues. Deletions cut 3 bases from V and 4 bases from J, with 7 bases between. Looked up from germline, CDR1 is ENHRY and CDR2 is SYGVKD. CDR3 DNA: TGTGCCATCAGTGAAACCCTAAATCAGCCCCAGCATTTT. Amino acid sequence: CAISETLNQPQHF.

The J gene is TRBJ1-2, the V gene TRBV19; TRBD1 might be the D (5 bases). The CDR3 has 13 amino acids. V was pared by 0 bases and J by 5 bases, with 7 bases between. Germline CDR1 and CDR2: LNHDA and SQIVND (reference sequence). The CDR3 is CASSIDRAYGYTF. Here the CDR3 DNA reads TGTGCCAGTAGTATAGACAGGGCTTATGGCTACACCTTC.

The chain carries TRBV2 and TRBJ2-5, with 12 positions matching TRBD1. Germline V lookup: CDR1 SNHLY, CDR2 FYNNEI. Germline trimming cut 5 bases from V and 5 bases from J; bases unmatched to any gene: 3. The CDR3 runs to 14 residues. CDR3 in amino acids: CASSSGTGGETQYF. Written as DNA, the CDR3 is TGTGCCAGCAGTTCCGGGACAGGGGGCGAGACCCAGTACTTC.

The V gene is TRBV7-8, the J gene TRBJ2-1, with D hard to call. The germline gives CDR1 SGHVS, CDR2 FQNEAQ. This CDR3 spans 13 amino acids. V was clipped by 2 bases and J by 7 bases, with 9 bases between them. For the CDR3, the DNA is TGTGCCAGCAGCTTAAATAAACGGAATGAGCAGTTCTTC. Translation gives CASSLNKRNEQFF.

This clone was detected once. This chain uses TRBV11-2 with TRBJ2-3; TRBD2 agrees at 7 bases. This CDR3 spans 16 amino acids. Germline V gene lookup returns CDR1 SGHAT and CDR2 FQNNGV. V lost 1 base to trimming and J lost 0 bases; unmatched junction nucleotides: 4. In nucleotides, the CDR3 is TGTGCCAGCAGCTTAGTAGCGGGTTCTAGCACAGATACGCAGTATTTT. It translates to CASSLVAGSSTDTQYF.

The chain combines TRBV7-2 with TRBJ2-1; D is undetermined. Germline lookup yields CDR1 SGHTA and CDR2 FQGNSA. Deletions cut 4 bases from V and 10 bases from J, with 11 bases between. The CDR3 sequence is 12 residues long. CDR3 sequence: CASSYTMNEQFF. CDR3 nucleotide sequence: TGTGCCAGCAGCTATACAATGAACGAGCAGTTCTTC.

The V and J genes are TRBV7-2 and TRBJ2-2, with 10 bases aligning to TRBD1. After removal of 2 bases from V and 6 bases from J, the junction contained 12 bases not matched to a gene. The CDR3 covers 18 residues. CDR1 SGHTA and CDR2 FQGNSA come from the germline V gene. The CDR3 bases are TGTGCCAGCAGCTTACGTACCCGTGCGGGACAGGGGTCCGGGGAGCTGTTTTTT. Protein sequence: CASSLRTRAGQGSGELFF.